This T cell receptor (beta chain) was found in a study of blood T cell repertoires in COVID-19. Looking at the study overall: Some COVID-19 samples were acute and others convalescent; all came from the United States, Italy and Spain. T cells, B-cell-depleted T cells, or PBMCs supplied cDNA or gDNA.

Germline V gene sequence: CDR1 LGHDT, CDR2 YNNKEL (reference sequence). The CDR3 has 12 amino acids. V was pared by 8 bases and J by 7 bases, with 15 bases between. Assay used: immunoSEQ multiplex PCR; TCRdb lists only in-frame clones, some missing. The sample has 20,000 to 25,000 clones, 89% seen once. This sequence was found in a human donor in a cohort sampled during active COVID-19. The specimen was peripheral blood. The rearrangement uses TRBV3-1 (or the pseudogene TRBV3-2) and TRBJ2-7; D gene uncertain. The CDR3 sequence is CASGNGEAEQYF. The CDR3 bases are TGTGCCAGCGGTAACGGAGAGGCAGAGCAGTACTTC.